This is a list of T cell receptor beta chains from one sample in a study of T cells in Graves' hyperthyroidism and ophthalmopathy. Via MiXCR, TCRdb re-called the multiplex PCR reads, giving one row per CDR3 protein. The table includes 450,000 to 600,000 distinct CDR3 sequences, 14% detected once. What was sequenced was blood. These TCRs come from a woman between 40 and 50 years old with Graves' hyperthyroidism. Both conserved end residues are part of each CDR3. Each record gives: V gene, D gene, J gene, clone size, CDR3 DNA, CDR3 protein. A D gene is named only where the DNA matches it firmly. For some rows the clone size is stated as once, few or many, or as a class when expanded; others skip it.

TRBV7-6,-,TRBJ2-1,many,TGTGCCAGCAGCTTAGACCGCAGGGCCAATGAGCAGTTCTTC,CASSLDRRANEQFF
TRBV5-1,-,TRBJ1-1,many,TGCGCCAGGGTGAACTCCAGGGGAGGCACTGAAGCTTTCTTT,CARVNSRGGTEAFF
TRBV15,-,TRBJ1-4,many,TGTGCCACCAGCAGAGAAGCCCCCCAGGGGAGGGAAAAACTGTTTTTT,CATSREAPQGREKLFF
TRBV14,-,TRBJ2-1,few,TGTGCCAGCAGCCAAGTTGTCCCACACTCCTACAATGAGCAGTTCTTC,CASSQVVPHSYNEQFF
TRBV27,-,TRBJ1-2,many,TGTGCCAGCAGTTTACAGGGCCCTAACTATGGCTACACCTTC,CASSLQGPNYGYTF
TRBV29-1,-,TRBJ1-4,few,TGCAGCGTTGGTCGAAATGAAAAACTGTTTTTT,CSVGRNEKLFF
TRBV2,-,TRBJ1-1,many,TGTGCCAGCAGTGATCCGCTAGGATTGAACACTGAAGCTTTCTTT,CASSDPLGLNTEAFF
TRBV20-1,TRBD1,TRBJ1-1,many,TGCAGTGCTAGTAAGGACAGGGGGTATCCGGGCACTGAAGCTTTCTTT,CSASKDRGYPGTEAFF
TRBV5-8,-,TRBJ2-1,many,TGTGCCAGCAGTTTAGGGGGTCTCTTCTCCTACAATGAGCAGTTCTTC,CASSLGGLFSYNEQFF
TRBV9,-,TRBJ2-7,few,TGTGCCAGCAACGTAGAAATCCCGCCCTACGAGCAGTACTTC,CASNVEIPPYEQYF
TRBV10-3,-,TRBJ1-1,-,TGTGCCATCAGGGTCTCCATGAACACTGAAGCTTTCTTT,CAIRVSMNTEAFF
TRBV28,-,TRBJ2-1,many,TGTGCCAGCCATCTCGTCGGGACCTACAATGAGCAGTTCTTC,CASHLVGTYNEQFF
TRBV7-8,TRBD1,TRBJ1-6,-,TGTGCCAGCAGCTTAGATGCAGGGGGCGGGTCACCCTTCCACTTT,CASSLDAGGGSPFHF
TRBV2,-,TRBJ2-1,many,TGTGCCAGCAGTGAAGATGGGAGGTCCTCTAATGAGCAGTTCTTC,CASSEDGRSSNEQFF
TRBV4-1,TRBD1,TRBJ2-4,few,TGCGCCAGCAGCCAACACGGGACAGACTTAGCCAAAAACATTCAGTACTTC,CASSQHGTDLAKNIQYF
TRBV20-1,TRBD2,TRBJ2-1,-,TGCAGTGCTAGAGACTCTAGCGGGGGGGAGGTTGAGCAGTTCTTC,CSARDSSGGEVEQFF
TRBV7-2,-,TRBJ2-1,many,TGTGCCAGCAGCTTAGCGTCGAGGGGGGACAATGAGCAGTTCTTC,CASSLASRGDNEQFF
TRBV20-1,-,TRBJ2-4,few,TGCAGTGCTAGAGCACAGGGCGGGATTCAGTACTTC,CSARAQGGIQYF
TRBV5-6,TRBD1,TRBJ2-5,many,TGTGCCAGCAGCCCAAGCCAGGGGGCAGAGACCCAGTACTTC,CASSPSQGAETQYF
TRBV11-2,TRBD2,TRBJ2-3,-,TGTGCCAGCAGCGCGGGACTAGCGGGAGATGTTGATACGCAGTATTTT,CASSAGLAGDVDTQYF
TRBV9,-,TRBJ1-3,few,TGTGCCAGCAGCGCGCCCCGCTCGGGAGGAAACACCATATATTTT,CASSAPRSGGNTIYF
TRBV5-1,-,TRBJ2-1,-,TGCGCCAGCAGCTTCGGGCCTCGCGACAATGAGCAGTTCTTC,CASSFGPRDNEQFF
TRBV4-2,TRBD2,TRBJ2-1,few,TGTGCCAGCAGCCAAGATTTGAGCGGGGCGTACAATGAGCAGTTCTTC,CASSQDLSGAYNEQFF
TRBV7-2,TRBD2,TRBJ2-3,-,TGTGCCAGCAACTTTCAGGCGGGGGGAGAGACAGATACGCAGTATTTT,CASNFQAGGETDTQYF
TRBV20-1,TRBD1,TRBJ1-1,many,TGCAGCGCGTCCGGGACAGGGGGCCGCATCGATATGAACACTGAAGCTTTCTTT,CSASGTGGRIDMNTEAFF
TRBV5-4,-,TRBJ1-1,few,TGTGCCAGCAGCGCTTTACAGGGAGCGAACACTGAAGCTTTCTTT,CASSALQGANTEAFF